This TCR beta chain originates from a study of T cells in Graves' hyperthyroidism and ophthalmopathy (dated by TCRdb to about 2019). For the study in its entirety: Peripheral blood was collected at initial diagnosis, before any treatment. A discovery cohort of about 100 patients, 43 with Graves' ophthalmopathy and about 58 with stable Graves' hyperthyroidism, was used to find distinguishing TCR V-J signatures. For training and testing, the 110 or so patients in the discovery cohort were randomly divided in a 7:3 ratio. The paper reports TCR Vbeta CDR3 sequencing of some 140 peripheral blood samples: 43 ophthalmopathy, about 75 hyperthyroidism and 17 progressor patients. After blood sampling, hyperthyroidism patients were treated with methimazole at a starting dose of 30 mg daily, and ophthalmopathy patients were treated with high-dose intravenous methylprednisolone. Whether ophthalmopathy could be predicted prospectively was tested in an independent validation cohort made up of some 20 hyperthyroidism patients plus 17 patients who later progressed to ophthalmopathy. The study also compared thyroid tissue and blood T-cell repertoires from a handful of Graves' hyperthyroidism patients. Broader findings and caveats from the paper: In validation, the model predicted progression to ophthalmopathy a median of about 5.9 months before onset, with roughly 70% sensitivity and about 72% specificity. Ophthalmopathy was separated from stable hyperthyroidism by a 13 V-J signature model, with approximately 85% sensitivity and about 81% specificity obtained in cross-validation and 80%/75% obtained in testing. No statistical method was used to set the sample size in advance, and investigators knew the group allocation. Blood samples also contained most of the expanded thyroid clonotypes (frequency above 0.001), which suggests that blood repertoires may reflect thyroid immune responses.

A patient counted as having stable Graves' hyperthyroidism if no progression to ophthalmopathy occurred over 18 months of follow-up. The hyperthyroidism patients were between 18 and 65 years old and newly diagnosed, with a disease duration of less than 2 months. The study excluded patients with uncontrolled infections, other autoimmune diseases, pregnancy or lactation. Diagnoses relied on clinical symptoms, serum thyroxine and TRAb, thyroid ultrasound and orbital computed tomography. PBMCs were separated from approximately 9.9 ml of fresh peripheral blood using Ficoll-Paque density gradient centrifugation. Total RNA was extracted using Trizol reagent, and RNA quality was assessed on an Agilent 2100 Bioanalyzer. Note on this clonotype: No antigen is known for it. No clone much larger than this one lies a single base away; base qualities are absent.

Amplification of TCR beta CDR3 regions was carried out from RNA transcripts. A first-round RT-PCR of the TCR CDR3 used the HTBI primer set with the Qiagen OneStep RT-PCR kit. A second multiplex PCR round built the libraries, followed by size selection and purification. Libraries were sequenced paired-end with 100 bp reads on an Illumina HiSeq2000. Per the authors' processing: Raw data were processed with SOAPnuke, discarding reads with adapters, uncalled bases, mean Phred below 15, or no exact constant-primer or identifier match. COPE v1.2.5 was used to merge the high-quality paired reads, and each unique nucleotide sequence was defined as a clonotype. MiTCR v1.1 was used to align the clonotypes against IMGT TRBV, TRBD and TRBJ reference segments. Analysis was restricted to V-J combinations with a frequency above 0.0001, which covered roughly 99% of repertoires. A TCS score was defined as the ratio of F50 (clonal expansion) to E x V (chaos), with BLOSUM62-based TCRdist applied between CDR3 peptides within each V-J. Welch's t-statistics and random forest reduced around 520 V-J features to roughly 13, which were used in a naive Bayes classifier (R e1071). Clones were called with MiXCR by TCRdb after fastp trimmed the public reads at Q25, and only in-frame beta chains were retained. Every entry covers one CDR3 protein and lists the most common genes and DNA from its rows. The V and J calls and clone size come from TCRdb's table, not from the authors' own analysis. Counted in this sample were about 350,000 distinct CDR3 sequences; around 14% of them appeared once. Of the sample, under 30% falls within the top ten clones.

V was cut back by 3 bases and J by 3 bases, leaving a gap of 4 bases between them. The germline V gene sets CDR1 to KGHDR and CDR2 to SFDVKD. Measured from the cysteine to the phenylalanine, the CDR3 is 12 residues long. This entry keeps only the CDR3 DNA: 36 bases, framed from base 1. The clonotype originates from a woman aged 30 to 39 with Graves' hyperthyroidism. The rearrangement combines TRBV24-1 with TRBJ1-1, with no D gene named confidently. Sequenced: blood. CDR3 region: CATSDADTEAFF. The bases are TGTGCCACCAGTGATGCAGACACTGAAGCTTTCTTT.